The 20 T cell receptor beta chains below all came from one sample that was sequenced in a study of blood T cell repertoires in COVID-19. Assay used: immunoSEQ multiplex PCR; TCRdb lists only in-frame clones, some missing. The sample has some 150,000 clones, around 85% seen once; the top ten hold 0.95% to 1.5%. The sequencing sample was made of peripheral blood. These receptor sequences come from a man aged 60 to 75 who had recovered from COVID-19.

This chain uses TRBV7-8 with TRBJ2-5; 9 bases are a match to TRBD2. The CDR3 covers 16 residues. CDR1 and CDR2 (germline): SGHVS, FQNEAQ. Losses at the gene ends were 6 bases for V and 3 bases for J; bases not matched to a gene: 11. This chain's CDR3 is CASRAGAGGPEETQYF. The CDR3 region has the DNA TGTGCCAGCAGGGCCGGGGCGGGGGGGCCCGAAGAGACCCAGTACTTC.

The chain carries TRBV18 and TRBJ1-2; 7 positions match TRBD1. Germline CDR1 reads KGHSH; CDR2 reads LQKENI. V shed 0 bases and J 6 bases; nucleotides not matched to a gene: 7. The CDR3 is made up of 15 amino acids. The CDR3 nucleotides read TGTGCCAGCTCACCACCGGGACAGTCATTTGATGGCTACACCTTC. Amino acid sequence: CASSPPGQSFDGYTF.

CDR3 in DNA: TGTGCCAGCAGCGTTAAGGAGGGGCCCTACAATGAGCAGTTCTTC. Translated, it gives CASSVKEGPYNEQFF. The rearrangement uses TRBV7-2 and TRBJ2-1, with D perhaps TRBD2 (6 bases). The CDR3 consists of 15 residues. CDR1 is SGHTA, CDR2 FQGNSA, per germline. Between the trimmed V and J ends, which lost 5 bases and 2 bases, there was a span of 13 bases.

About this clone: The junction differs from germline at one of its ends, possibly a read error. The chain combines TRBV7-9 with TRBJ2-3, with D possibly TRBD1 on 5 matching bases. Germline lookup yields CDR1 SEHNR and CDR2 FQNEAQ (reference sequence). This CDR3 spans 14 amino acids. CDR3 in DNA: TGTGCCAGCAGCTTCTGGCAGGGCACAGGTACGCAGTATTTT. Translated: CASSFWQGTGTQYF.

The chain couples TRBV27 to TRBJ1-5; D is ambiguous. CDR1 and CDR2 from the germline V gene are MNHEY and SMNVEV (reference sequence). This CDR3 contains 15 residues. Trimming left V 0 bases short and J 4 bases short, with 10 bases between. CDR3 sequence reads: CASSLSEALNQPQHF. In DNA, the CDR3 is TGTGCCAGCAGTTTATCGGAGGCGTTGAATCAGCCCCAGCATTTT.

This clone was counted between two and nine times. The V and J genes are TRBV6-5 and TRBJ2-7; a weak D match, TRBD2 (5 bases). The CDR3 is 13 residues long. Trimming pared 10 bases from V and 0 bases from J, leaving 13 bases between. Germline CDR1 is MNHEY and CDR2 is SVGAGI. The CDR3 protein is CATGIGPSYEQYF. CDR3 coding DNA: TGTGCCACGGGGATCGGGCCCTCCTACGAGCAGTACTTC.

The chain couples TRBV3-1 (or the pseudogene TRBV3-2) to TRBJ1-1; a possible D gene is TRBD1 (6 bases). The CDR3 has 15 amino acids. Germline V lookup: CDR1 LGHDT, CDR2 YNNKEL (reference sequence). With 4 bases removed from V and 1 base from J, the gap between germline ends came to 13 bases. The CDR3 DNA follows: TGTGCCAGCAGCCCACACAGGGAGGGGAACACTGAAGCTTTCTTT. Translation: CASSPHREGNTEAFF.

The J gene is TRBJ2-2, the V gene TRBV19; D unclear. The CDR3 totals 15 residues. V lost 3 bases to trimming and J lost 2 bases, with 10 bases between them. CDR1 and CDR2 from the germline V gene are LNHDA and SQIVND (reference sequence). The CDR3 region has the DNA TGTGCCAGTAGTATTTGGGCCGCCAACACCGGGGAGCTGTTTTTT. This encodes CASSIWAANTGELFF.

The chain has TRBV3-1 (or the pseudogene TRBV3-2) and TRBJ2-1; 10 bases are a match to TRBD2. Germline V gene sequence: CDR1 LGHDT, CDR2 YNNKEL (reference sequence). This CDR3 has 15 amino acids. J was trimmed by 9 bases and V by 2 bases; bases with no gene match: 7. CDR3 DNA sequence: TGTGCCAGCAGCCAAATGAGCGGGGGGGCCCCTGAGCAGTTCTTC. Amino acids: CASSQMSGGAPEQFF.

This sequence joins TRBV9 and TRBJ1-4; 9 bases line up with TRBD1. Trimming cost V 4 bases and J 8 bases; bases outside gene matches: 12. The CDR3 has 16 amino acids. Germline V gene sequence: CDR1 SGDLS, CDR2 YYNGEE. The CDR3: CASSSPPGTGHEKLFF. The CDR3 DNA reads TGTGCCAGCAGCTCACCCCCCGGGACAGGGCACGAAAAACTGTTTTTT. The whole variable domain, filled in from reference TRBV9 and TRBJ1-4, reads DSGVTQTPKHLITATGQRVTLRCSPRSGDLSVYWYQQSLDQGLQFLIQYYNGEERAKGNILERFSAQQFPDLHSELNLSSLELGDSALYFCASSSPPGTGHEKLFFGSGTQLSVL.

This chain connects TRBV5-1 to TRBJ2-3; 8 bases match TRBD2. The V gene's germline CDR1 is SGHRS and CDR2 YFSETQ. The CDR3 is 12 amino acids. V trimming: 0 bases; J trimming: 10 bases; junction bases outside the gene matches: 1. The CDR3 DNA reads TGCGCCAGCAGCTTGGATAGCGGGGCGCAGTATTTT. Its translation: CASSLDSGAQYF.

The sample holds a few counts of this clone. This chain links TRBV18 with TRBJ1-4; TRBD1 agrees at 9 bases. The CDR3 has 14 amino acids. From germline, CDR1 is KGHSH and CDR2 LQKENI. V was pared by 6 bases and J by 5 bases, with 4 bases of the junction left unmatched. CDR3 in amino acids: CASSLTGGNEKLFF. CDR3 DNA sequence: TGTGCCAGCTCTCTGACAGGGGGAAATGAAAAACTGTTTTTT.

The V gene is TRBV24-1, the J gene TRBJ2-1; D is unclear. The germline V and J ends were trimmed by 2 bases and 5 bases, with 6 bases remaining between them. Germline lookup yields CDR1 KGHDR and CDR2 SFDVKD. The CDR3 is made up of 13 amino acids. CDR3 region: CATSDSVDNEQFF. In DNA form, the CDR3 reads TGTGCCACCAGTGATTCGGTGGACAATGAGCAGTTCTTC.

DNA of the CDR3: TGTGCCAGCAGGAGGTTTGTTAGCGGGGGAAACTACACAGATACGCAGTATTTT. Its protein is CASRRFVSGGNYTDTQYF. The chain employs TRBV21-1 and TRBJ2-3; TRBD2, the table's D call, was not compared with the DNA. TRBV21-1 is noted as a pseudogene. The CDR3 consists of 18 residues.

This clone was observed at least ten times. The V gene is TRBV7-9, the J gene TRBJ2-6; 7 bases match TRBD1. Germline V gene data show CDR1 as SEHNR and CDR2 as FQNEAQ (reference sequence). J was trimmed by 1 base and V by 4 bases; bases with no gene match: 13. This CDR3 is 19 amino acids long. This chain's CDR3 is CASSSTRQGIWSGANVLTF. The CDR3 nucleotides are TGTGCCAGCAGCTCAACACGACAGGGTATCTGGTCTGGGGCCAACGTCCTGACTTTC.

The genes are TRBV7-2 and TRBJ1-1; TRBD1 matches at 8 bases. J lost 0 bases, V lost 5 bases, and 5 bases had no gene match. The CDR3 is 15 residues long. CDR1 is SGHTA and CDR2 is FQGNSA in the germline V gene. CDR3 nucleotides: TGTGCCAGCAGCGGTTCGACAGGGGTGAACACTGAAGCTTTCTTT. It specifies CASSGSTGVNTEAFF.

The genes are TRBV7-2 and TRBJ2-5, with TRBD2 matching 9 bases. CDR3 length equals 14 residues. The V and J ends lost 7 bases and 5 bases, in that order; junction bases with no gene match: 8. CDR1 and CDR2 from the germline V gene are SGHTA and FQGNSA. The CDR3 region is CASTPAGGQETQYF. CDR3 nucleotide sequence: TGTGCCAGCACCCCCGCGGGGGGGCAGGAGACCCAGTACTTC.

CDR3 residues: CASSQGSFGNQPQHF. As DNA, the CDR3 is TGTGCCAGCAGCCAAGGTAGCTTTGGCAATCAGCCCCAGCATTTT. The chain has TRBV3-1 (or the pseudogene TRBV3-2) and TRBJ1-5, with D unresolved. Germline lookup yields CDR1 LGHDT and CDR2 YNNKEL (reference sequence). The CDR3 consists of 15 residues. V lost 1 base and J 2 bases, leaving 9 bases between the germline ends.

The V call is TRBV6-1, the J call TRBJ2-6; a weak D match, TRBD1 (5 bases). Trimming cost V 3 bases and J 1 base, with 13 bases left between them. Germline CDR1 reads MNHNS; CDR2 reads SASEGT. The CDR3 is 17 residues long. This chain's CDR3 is CASSERITGSGANVLTF. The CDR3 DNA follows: TGTGCCAGCAGTGAGCGAATTACAGGATCTGGGGCCAACGTCCTGACTTTC.

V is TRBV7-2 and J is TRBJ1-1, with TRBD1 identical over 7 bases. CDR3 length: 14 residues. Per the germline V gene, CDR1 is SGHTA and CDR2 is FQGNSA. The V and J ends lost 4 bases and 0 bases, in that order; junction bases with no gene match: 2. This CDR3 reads CASSSGQLNTEAFF. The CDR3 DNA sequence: TGTGCCAGCAGCTCGGGACAGCTGAACACTGAAGCTTTCTTT.